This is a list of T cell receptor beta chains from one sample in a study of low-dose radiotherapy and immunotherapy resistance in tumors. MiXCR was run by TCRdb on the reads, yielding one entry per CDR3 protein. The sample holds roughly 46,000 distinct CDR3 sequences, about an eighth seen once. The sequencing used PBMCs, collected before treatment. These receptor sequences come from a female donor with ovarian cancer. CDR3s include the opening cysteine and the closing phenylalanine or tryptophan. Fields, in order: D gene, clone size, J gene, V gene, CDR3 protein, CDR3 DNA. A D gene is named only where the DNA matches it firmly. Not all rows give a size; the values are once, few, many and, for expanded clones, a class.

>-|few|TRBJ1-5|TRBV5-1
CASSPEGGSQPQHF
TGCGCCAGCAGCCCGGAGGGGGGCAGTCAGCCCCAGCATTTT
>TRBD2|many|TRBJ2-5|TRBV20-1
CSAPGPGGQETQYF
TGCAGTGCTCCCGGCCCGGGGGGACAAGAGACCCAGTACTTC
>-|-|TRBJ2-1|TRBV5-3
CASSVLQGGGASEQFF
TGTGCCAGCAGCGTCCTTCAGGGTGGTGGGGCATCTGAGCAGTTCTTC
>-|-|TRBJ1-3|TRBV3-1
CASSHAGGNSGNTIYF
TGTGCCAGCAGCCATGCGGGGGGAAACTCTGGAAACACCATATATTTT
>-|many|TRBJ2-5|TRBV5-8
CASSLGDLRVGETQYF
TGTGCCAGCAGCTTGGGGGACCTCAGGGTAGGAGAGACCCAGTACTTC
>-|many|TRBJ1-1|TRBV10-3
CAITEGANTEAFF
TGTGCCATCACCGAAGGTGCTAACACTGAAGCTTTCTTT
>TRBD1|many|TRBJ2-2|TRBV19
CATVDRTTGELFF
TGTGCCACCGTGGACAGGACAACCGGGGAGCTGTTTTTT
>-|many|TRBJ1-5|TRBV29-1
CSVTVSNQPQHF
TGCAGCGTGACAGTTAGCAATCAGCCCCAGCATTTT
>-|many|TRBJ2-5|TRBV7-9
CASSLGAETRRQETQYF
TGTGCCAGCAGCTTAGGGGCCGAGACCCGCCGCCAAGAGACCCAGTACTTC
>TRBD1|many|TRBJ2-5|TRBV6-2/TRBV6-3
CASRDRGETQYF
TGTGCCAGCCGAGACAGGGGAGAGACCCAGTACTTC
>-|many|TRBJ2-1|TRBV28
CASSLLRDEQFF
TGTGCCAGCAGTTTGTTAAGGGATGAGCAGTTCTTC
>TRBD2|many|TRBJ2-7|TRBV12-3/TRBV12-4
CASSLGTSSYEQYF
TGTGCCAGCAGTCTGGGGACTAGCTCCTACGAGCAGTACTTC
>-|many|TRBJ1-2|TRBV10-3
CAISEGLGYTF
TGTGCCATCAGTGAAGGTCTAGGCTACACCTTC
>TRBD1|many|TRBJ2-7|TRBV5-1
CASDTGDSSYEQYF
TGCGCCAGCGACACAGGGGATAGCTCCTACGAGCAGTACTTC
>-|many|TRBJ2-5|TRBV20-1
CSASIRTWYQETQYF
TGCAGTGCGAGTATTCGAACTTGGTACCAAGAGACCCAGTACTTC
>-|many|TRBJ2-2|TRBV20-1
CSARGPLGSGELFF
TGCAGTGCTAGAGGACCGTTGGGGTCCGGGGAGCTGTTTTTT
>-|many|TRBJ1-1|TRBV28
CASSLGTTEAFF
TGTGCCAGCAGTTTGGGAACGACTGAAGCTTTCTTT
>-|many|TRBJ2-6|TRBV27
CASVSGANVLTF
TGTGCCAGCGTCTCTGGGGCCAACGTCCTGACTTTC
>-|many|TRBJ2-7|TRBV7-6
CASSLGGAVYEQYF
TGTGCCAGCAGCCTCGGGGGCGCAGTCTACGAGCAGTACTTC
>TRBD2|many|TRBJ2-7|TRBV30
CAWSVNPPGRSEQYF
TGTGCCTGGAGTGTAAACCCCCCCGGGAGGAGCGAGCAGTACTTC
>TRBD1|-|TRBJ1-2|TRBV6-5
CASSYSTGNLYGYTF
TGTGCCAGCAGTTACTCGACAGGGAACCTCTATGGCTACACCTTC
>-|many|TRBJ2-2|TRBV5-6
CASRPRGPNTGELFF
TGTGCCAGCAGACCCCGGGGGCCGAACACCGGGGAGCTGTTTTTT
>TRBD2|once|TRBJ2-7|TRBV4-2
CASSQGLENEQYF
TGTGCCAGCAGCCAGGGACTAGAAAACGAGCAGTACTTC
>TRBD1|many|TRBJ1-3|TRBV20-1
CSARDRTGGGNTIYF
TGCAGTGCTAGAGACCGGACAGGGGGTGGAAACACCATATATTTT
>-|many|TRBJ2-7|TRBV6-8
CASNQGTFSYEQYF
TGTGCCAGCAACCAGGGGACTTTTTCCTACGAGCAGTACTTC
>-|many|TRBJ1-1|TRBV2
CASRMNTEAFF
TGTGCCAGCCGGATGAACACTGAAGCTTTCTTT
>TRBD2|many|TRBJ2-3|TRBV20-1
CSASSGGADTQYF
TGCAGTGCTAGTAGCGGGGGGGCGGATACGCAGTATTTT
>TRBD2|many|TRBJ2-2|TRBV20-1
CSARLGTSGRTGELFF
TGCAGTGCTAGATTGGGGACTAGCGGGAGGACCGGGGAGCTGTTTTTT
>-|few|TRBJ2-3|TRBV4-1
CASSPAPVRGTDTQYF
TGCGCCAGCAGCCCCGCCCCGGTCCGCGGCACAGATACGCAGTATTTT